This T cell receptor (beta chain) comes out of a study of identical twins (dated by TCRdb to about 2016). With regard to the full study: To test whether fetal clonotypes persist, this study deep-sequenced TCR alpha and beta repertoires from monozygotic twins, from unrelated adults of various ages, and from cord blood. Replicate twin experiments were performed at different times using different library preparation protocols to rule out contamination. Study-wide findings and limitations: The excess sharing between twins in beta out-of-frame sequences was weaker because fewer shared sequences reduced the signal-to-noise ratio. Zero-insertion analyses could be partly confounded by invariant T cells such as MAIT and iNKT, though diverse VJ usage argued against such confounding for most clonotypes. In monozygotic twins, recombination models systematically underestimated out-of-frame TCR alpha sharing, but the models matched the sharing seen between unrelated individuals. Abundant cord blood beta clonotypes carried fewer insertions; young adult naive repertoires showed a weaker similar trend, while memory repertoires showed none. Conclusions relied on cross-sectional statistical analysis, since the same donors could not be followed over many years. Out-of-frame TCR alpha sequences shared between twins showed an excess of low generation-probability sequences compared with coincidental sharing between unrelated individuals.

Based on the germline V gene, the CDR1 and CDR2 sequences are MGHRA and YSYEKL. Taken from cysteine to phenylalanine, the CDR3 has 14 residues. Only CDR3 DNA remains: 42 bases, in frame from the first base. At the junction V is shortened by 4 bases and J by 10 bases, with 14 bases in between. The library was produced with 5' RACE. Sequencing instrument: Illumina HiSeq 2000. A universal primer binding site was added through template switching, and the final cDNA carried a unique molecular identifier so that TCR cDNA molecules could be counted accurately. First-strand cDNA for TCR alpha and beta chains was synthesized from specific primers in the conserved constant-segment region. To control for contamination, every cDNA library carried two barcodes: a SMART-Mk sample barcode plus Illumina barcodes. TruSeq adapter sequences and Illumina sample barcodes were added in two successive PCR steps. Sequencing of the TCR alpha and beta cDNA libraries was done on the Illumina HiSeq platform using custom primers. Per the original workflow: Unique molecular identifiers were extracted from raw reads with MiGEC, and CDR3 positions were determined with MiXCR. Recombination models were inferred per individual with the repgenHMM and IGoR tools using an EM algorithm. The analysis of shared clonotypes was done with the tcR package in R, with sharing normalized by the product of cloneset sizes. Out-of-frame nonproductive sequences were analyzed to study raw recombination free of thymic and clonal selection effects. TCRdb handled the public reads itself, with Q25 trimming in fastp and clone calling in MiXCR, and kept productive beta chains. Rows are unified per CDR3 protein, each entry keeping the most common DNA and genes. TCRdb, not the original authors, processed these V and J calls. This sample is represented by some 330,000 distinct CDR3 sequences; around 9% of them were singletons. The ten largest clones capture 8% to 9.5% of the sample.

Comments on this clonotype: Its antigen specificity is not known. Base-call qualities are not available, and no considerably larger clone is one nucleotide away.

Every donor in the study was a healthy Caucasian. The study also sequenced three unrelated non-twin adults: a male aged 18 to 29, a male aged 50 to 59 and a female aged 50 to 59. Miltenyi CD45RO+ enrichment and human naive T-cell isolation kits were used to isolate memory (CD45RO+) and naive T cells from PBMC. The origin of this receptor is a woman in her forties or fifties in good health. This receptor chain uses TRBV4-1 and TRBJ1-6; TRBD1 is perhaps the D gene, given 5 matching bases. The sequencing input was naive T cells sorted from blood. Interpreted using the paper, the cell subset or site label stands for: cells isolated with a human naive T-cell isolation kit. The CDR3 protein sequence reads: CASSRGEVESPLHF. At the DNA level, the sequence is TGCGCCAGCAGCCGAGGGGAGGTTGAATCACCCCTCCACTTT.